Each of the 30 T cell receptor beta chains below was sequenced from the same sample in a study of T cells in Graves' hyperthyroidism and ophthalmopathy. RNA transcripts gave rise to amplified TCR beta CDR3 regions. The HTBI primer set was used in a first-round RT-PCR of the TCR CDR3. TCRdb reprocessed the multiplex PCR reads with MiXCR, giving one entry per CDR3 protein. The sample yields some 440,000 distinct CDR3 sequences, approximately 14% seen once. The source material was blood. Receptors originate from a woman aged 18-29 years with Graves' hyperthyroidism.

This clonotype was recorded at least ten times. The V and J genes are TRBV27 and TRBJ2-3; D gene ambiguous. The V end was cut by 8 bases, the J end by 4 bases, with 16 bases between. This CDR3 has 14 residues. CDR1 is MNHEY, CDR2 SMNVEV, per germline (reference sequence). CDR3 residues: CASRSYFLADTQYF. The CDR3 nucleotides read TGTGCCAGCCGTTCTTACTTTTTGGCAGATACGCAGTATTTT.

This clonotype was seen a few times. The rearrangement uses TRBV27 and TRBJ2-7; D unresolved. The CDR3 loop spans 14 amino acids. Trimming shortened V by 2 bases and J by 1 base, and 9 bases separated the two germline ends. Germline lookup yields CDR1 MNHEY and CDR2 SMNVEV (reference sequence). The CDR3 DNA follows: TGTGCCAGCAGTTTAGTAGGGCCTTCCTACGAGCAGTACTTC. It codes for CASSLVGPSYEQYF.

In its sample, this clonotype was seen a few times. The chain is built from TRBV14 and TRBJ2-1; 9 nucleotides agree with TRBD2. The germline V gene has CDR1 SGHDN and CDR2 FVKESK. V lost 1 base to trimming and J lost 9 bases; unmatched junction nucleotides: 13. The CDR3 has 17 amino acids. As DNA, the CDR3 is TGTGCCAGCAGCCAAGGGTGGGGGCTAGCGGGGATTGTTGAGCAGTTCTTC. It specifies CASSQGWGLAGIVEQFF. Full variable domain (remainder filled in from reference TRBV14 and TRBJ2-1): EAGVTQFPSHSVIEKGQTVTLRCDPISGHDNLYWYRRVMGKEIKFLLHFVKESKQDESGMPNNRFLAERTGGTYSTLKVQPAELEDSGVYFCASSQGWGLAGIVEQFFGPGTRLTVL.

This clonotype came up many times. This chain connects TRBV6-2 or TRBV6-3 to TRBJ2-3; the D is unclear. This CDR3 has 17 residues. V gave up 6 bases and J gave up 2 bases, with 21 bases separating them. CDR1 is MNHEY and CDR2 is SVGEGT in the germline V gene. This CDR3 is CASSSPRTNPDTDTQYF. The DNA of the CDR3 is TGTGCCAGCAGCTCCCCCCGAACAAATCCGGACACAGATACGCAGTATTTT.

V usage is TRBV12-3 or TRBV12-4 and J usage is TRBJ2-3; 10 nucleotides line up with TRBD1. V lost 4 bases and J lost 4; bases outside the gene matches: 5. The CDR3 length is 15 residues. The CDR3 reads CASSSGQGLSDTQYF. The CDR3, as DNA: TGTGCCAGCAGTTCGGGACAGGGGCTCTCAGATACGCAGTATTTT.

This clonotype was found many times. V and J are TRBV12-3 or TRBV12-4 and TRBJ1-4, with a tentative D call TRBD1 (5 bases). The CDR3 length is 15 residues. Trimming shortened V by 4 bases and J by 8 bases, and 17 bases separated the two germline ends. This CDR3 reads CASSSTGGLEEKLFF. The CDR3 DNA is TGTGCCAGCAGTTCTACAGGCGGTCTGGAGGAAAAACTGTTTTTT.

In its sample, this clonotype was seen many times. This chain uses TRBV20-1 with TRBJ2-7; 7 bases map to TRBD2. The CDR3 consists of 16 residues. Germline V gene lookup returns CDR1 DFQATT and CDR2 SNEGSKA (reference sequence). Unmatched junction bases numbered 18, after V lost 4 bases and J lost 6 bases. CDR3: CSATNLDGLVNGEQYF. The CDR3 DNA follows: TGCAGTGCTACAAACCTGGATGGACTAGTAAATGGCGAGCAGTACTTC.

In its sample, this clonotype was seen many times. The chain combines TRBV29-1 with TRBJ2-1; a weak D match, TRBD2 (5 bases). Trimming shortened V by 3 bases and J by 3 bases, and 18 bases separated the two germline ends. The germline gives CDR1 SQVTM, CDR2 ANQGSEA. The CDR3 runs to 16 residues. The CDR3 region is CSVDLLGVGLYNEQFF. The CDR3 coding sequence is TGCAGCGTTGATCTTCTGGGTGTAGGACTCTACAATGAGCAGTTCTTC.

This clonotype was found many times. The rearrangement links TRBV6-5 to TRBJ1-1; no clear D. The CDR3 runs 15 residues. Trimming pared 0 bases from V and 1 base from J, leaving 9 bases between. Germline-derived CDR1 and CDR2 are MNHEY and SVGAGI. CDR3 loop: CASSYSIGENTEAFF. Here the CDR3 DNA reads TGTGCCAGCAGTTACTCGATTGGCGAGAACACTGAAGCTTTCTTT.

This clonotype showed up many times. The CDR3 coding sequence is TGTGCCAGCAGTTTAGTCGCGACAGGGGGCCTAAGACACAATCAGCCCCAGCATTTT. Translation gives CASSLVATGGLRHNQPQHF. This chain joins TRBV28 and TRBJ1-5; 10 nucleotides agree with TRBD1. Per germline, CDR1 MDHEN and CDR2 SYDVKM. CDR3 length: 19 residues. The trim removed 2 bases at V and 3 bases at J, leaving 13 bases unmatched.

The chain couples TRBV2 to TRBJ1-2; 10 bases agree with TRBD1. The length of the CDR3 is 13 residues. V was clipped by 6 bases and J by 4 bases; unmatched bases: 2. CDR1 is SNHLY, CDR2 FYNNEI, per germline. Here the CDR3 DNA reads TGTGCCAGCAGGACAGGGGGCACCTATGGCTACACCTTC. It codes for CASRTGGTYGYTF.

This clonotype has a count of ten or more. The rearrangement links TRBV5-1 to TRBJ1-2; no clear D. The V gene lost 4 bases and the J gene lost 0 bases, with 13 bases spanning the gap. Germline assignment: CDR1 SGHRS and CDR2 YFSETQ. This CDR3 is 15 amino acids long. CDR3 bases: TGCGCCAGCAGCCGACGAGGCGAAGCTAACTATGGCTACACCTTC. Protein: CASSRRGEANYGYTF. The full variable domain, in which reference TRBV5-1 and TRBJ1-2 provide the parts outside the CDR3, is KAGVTQTPRYLIKTRGQQVTLSCSPISGHRSVSWYQQTPGQGLQFLFEYFSETQRNKGNFPGRFSGRQFSNSRSEMNVSTLELGDSALYLCASSRRGEANYGYTFGSGTRLTVV.

The table lists this clonotype with many counts. The rearrangement joins TRBV13 to TRBJ2-3, with TRBD1 as a possible D gene (7 bases). The V gene lost 5 bases and the J gene lost 3 bases, with 18 bases spanning the gap. CDR1 and CDR2 (germline): PRHDT, FYEKMQ (reference sequence). This CDR3 is built from 16 residues. CDR3 in amino acids: CASSPRDSYSTDTQYF. DNA for the CDR3: TGTGCCAGCAGCCCGCGGGACAGCTATTCGACAGATACGCAGTATTTT.

This clonotype appeared many times. The CDR3 region is CASSSRRQTNTEAFF. For the CDR3, the DNA is TGTGCCAGCAGTTCCCGCCGACAGACGAACACTGAAGCTTTCTTT. The chain uses TRBV12-3 or TRBV12-4 and TRBJ1-1, with a possible D match to TRBD1 (5 bases). This CDR3 is 15 amino acids long. With 4 bases removed from V and 1 base from J, the gap between germline ends came to 13 bases.

In the case of this clonotype: A read error is possible here, since a much larger clone lies one base away. The chain links TRBV2 to TRBJ2-7; 9 bases are shared with TRBD1. The V gene end was trimmed by 11 bases and the J gene end by 7 bases; junction bases not matched to a gene: 15. CDR3 size: 14 residues. Germline values: CDR1 SNHLY, CDR2 FYNNEI. CDR3 loop: CADRRGQGVNEQYF. The CDR3 nucleotides read TGTGCCGACCGCCGGGGACAGGGAGTTAATGAGCAGTACTTC.

This clonotype was seen a few times. The chain couples TRBV6-1 to TRBJ2-3, with 10 bases aligning to TRBD2. The CDR3 consists of 14 residues. The V segment lost 4 bases and the J segment 4 bases; nucleotides outside the gene matches: 2. Germline CDR1 is MNHNS and CDR2 is SASEGT. This CDR3 reads CASSASGGSDTQYF. The CDR3 coding sequence is TGTGCCAGCAGTGCTAGCGGGGGATCAGATACGCAGTATTTT.

This clonotype appeared many times. The chain has TRBV18 and TRBJ1-1; TRBD1 might be the D (6 bases). The CDR3 has 14 residues. The V and J ends lost 11 bases and 0 bases respectively, with 16 bases between them. Germline V CDR1 and CDR2: KGHSH, LQKENI. CDR3 sequence (DNA): TGTGCCGCGGGATGGGGGGGCCTGAACACTGAAGCTTTCTTT. Encoded protein: CAAGWGGLNTEAFF.

This clonotype was seen ten or more times. The gene calls are TRBV28 and TRBJ1-1, with D hard to call. V was shortened by 8 bases and J by 5 bases, with 24 bases between the two germline ends. This CDR3 comprises 16 residues. Germline V gene sequence: CDR1 MDHEN, CDR2 SYDVKM. The CDR3 loop reads CASVNQDERRGTEAFF. DNA of the CDR3: TGTGCCAGCGTAAATCAGGATGAGCGAAGAGGAACTGAAGCTTTCTTT.

This clonotype showed up many times. The chain is built from TRBV5-8 and TRBJ2-7, with TRBD2 matching 7 bases. Germline trimming cut 2 bases from V and 3 bases from J; bases unmatched to any gene: 8. CDR1 and CDR2 from the germline V gene are SGHTS and YDEGEE. The CDR3 runs to 15 residues. The CDR3 sequence: CASSFYTGTNYEQYF. The DNA of the CDR3 is TGTGCCAGCAGCTTTTACACCGGGACTAACTACGAGCAGTACTTC. Looking up the rest from reference TRBV5-8 and TRBJ2-7 gives the full variable domain: EAGVTQSPTHLIKTRGQQATLRCSPISGHTSVYWYQQALGLGLQFLLWYDEGEERNRGNFPPRFSGRQFPNYSSELNVNALELEDSALYLCASSFYTGTNYEQYFGPGTRLTVT.

The J gene is TRBJ1-1, the V gene TRBV11-2; the D gene is possibly TRBD1 (5 bases). The CDR3 loop spans 16 amino acids. Trimming removed 4 bases from V and 4 bases from J, with 19 bases in between. Germline loops: CDR1 SGHAT, CDR2 FQNNGV. The CDR3 coding sequence is TGTGCCAGCAGCTCAAAAACGACAGTATATGGCACTGAAGCTTTCTTT. This gives the protein CASSSKTTVYGTEAFF.

This clonotype came up many times. The chain joins TRBV7-2 to TRBJ2-7; no definite D call. The CDR3 covers 14 residues. From germline, CDR1 is SGHTA and CDR2 FQGNSA. V shed 1 base and J shed 3 bases, with 10 bases lying between them. CDR3 amino acids: CASSLEAPGYEQYF. The CDR3 DNA follows: TGTGCCAGCAGCTTAGAGGCCCCTGGCTACGAGCAGTACTTC.

This clonotype was seen ten or more times. The chain is built from TRBV7-6 and TRBJ1-5, with TRBD1 identical over 7 bases. With 5 bases clipped from V and 6 bases from J, the junction kept 7 bases outside the gene matches. Germline V lookup: CDR1 SGHVS, CDR2 FNYEAQ. The CDR3 loop spans 14 amino acids. The CDR3 DNA sequence: TGTGCCAGCAGCCCCACAGGGGACGTTCAGCCCCAGCATTTT. Its protein product is CASSPTGDVQPQHF.

This clonotype came up many times. This chain connects TRBV12-3 or TRBV12-4 to TRBJ2-5; no reliable D call. This CDR3 contains 13 residues. V lost 0 bases, J lost 5 bases, and 7 bases lay in between. The CDR3 coding sequence is TGTGCCAGCAGTTTAGCCGAAGGGGAGACCCAGTACTTC. Amino acid sequence: CASSLAEGETQYF.

As concerns this clonotype: A read error may explain this, as a much larger clone is one base away. V usage is TRBV4-2 and J usage is TRBJ2-7; TRBD2 matches at 7 bases. V trimming: 8 bases; J trimming: 4 bases; junction bases outside the gene matches: 11. The CDR3 is 14 amino acids. Per germline, CDR1 LGHNA and CDR2 YNFKEQ. CDR3 nucleotides: TGTGCCAGCCCCCAAGATGGGCGGGAGTACGAGCAGTACTTC. It codes for CASPQDGREYEQYF.

This clonotype was seen ten or more times. CDR3 in DNA: TGTGCCAGCAGTCAACCCGGGGCAGGGAATAATGGCTACACCTTC. Translated: CASSQPGAGNNGYTF. The rearrangement links TRBV6-2 or TRBV6-3 to TRBJ1-2; TRBD1 is a possible D gene (5 bases). From germline, CDR1 is MNHEY and CDR2 SVGEGT. Trimming cost V 5 bases and J 6 bases, with 19 bases left between them. CDR3 length: 15 residues.

The V and J genes are TRBV12-3 or TRBV12-4 and TRBJ1-6; D gene unclear. The CDR3 runs 15 residues. V lost 4 bases, J lost 8 bases, and 15 bases lay in between. The CDR3 nucleotides are TGTGCCAGCAGTTCTCACTTTGGATGGGATTCACCCCTCCACTTT. Translation: CASSSHFGWDSPLHF.

The chain links TRBV5-4 to TRBJ2-2; D is unresolved. The CDR3 runs to 15 residues. Germline-derived CDR1 and CDR2 are SGHNT and YYREEE (reference sequence). Deletions cut 0 bases from V and 2 bases from J, with 8 bases between. In nucleotides, the CDR3 is TGTGCCAGCAGCTTGGGTCATACTAACACCGGGGAGCTGTTTTTT. Protein: CASSLGHTNTGELFF. Looking up the rest from reference TRBV5-4 and TRBJ2-2 gives the full variable domain: ETGVTQSPTHLIKTRGQQVTLRCSSQSGHNTVSWYQQALGQGPQFIFQYYREEENGRGNFPPRFSGLQFPNYSSELNVNALELDDSALYLCASSLGHTNTGELFFGEGSRLTVL.

The genes are TRBV7-2 and TRBJ1-3; TRBD1 agrees at 7 bases. V was clipped by 5 bases and J by 4 bases; unmatched bases: 8. The germline CDR1 and CDR2 sequences are SGHTA and FQGNSA. The CDR3 runs to 15 residues. The CDR3: CASSQDRVRGNTIYF. The CDR3 nucleotides read TGTGCCAGCAGCCAAGACAGGGTACGCGGAAACACCATATATTTT.

The table lists this clonotype with many counts. The chain recombines TRBV3-1 with TRBJ2-7; D gene ambiguous. The germline gives CDR1 LGHDT, CDR2 YNNKEL (reference sequence). The CDR3 is 16 residues long. V was clipped by 0 bases and J by 4 bases, with 16 bases between them. The CDR3 here is CASSQEGRLWQYEQYF. In DNA, the CDR3 is TGTGCCAGCAGCCAAGAGGGTAGGCTTTGGCAATACGAGCAGTACTTC.

This clonotype came up many times. This chain connects TRBV11-2 to TRBJ2-5, with 8 bases lining up with TRBD2. Germline V lookup: CDR1 SGHAT, CDR2 FQNNGV. The CDR3 totals 18 residues. V shed 4 bases, J shed 6 bases, and the junction held 19 bases outside the gene matches. The CDR3 region is CASSSISRQLAGLQTQYF. The CDR3 DNA is TGTGCCAGCAGCTCAATCTCTCGACAGCTAGCGGGCCTCCAGACCCAGTACTTC. Using reference TRBV11-2 and TRBJ2-5 for the parts outside the CDR3, the full variable domain is EAGVAQSPRYKIIEKRQSVAFWCNPISGHATLYWYQQILGQGPKLLIQFQNNGVVDDSQLPKDRFSAERLKGVDSTLKIQPAKLEDSAVYLCASSSISRQLAGLQTQYFGPGTRLLVL.